What follows is one TCR beta chain and its context. What it binds is not known. Expressed TCRB transcripts were sequenced because the entire RNA isolate underwent reverse transcription. Using immunoSEQ multiplex PCR, the repertoire was profiled, and TCRdb retains in-frame clones only, with some absent. The top ten clones hold about 0.086% of a sample with hundreds of thousands of clones, 15% to 17% of them seen once. This entry comes from a study of beta chain features in type 1 diabetes. General study results and limits: A moderate, significant TCRB CDR3 shortening appeared in type 1 diabetes across four CD4+ subsets. At VDJ recombination sites, type 1 diabetes patients had fewer insertions and more deleted nucleotides. No resolution was reached here on whether HLA type influences TCRB rearrangement. Compared with healthy donors, patients appeared to share more similar naive, central memory and regulatory TCRB repertoires.

The V and J ends lost 4 bases and 2 bases, in that order; junction bases with no gene match: 8. The CDR3 runs to 15 residues. From germline, CDR1 is SGHNT and CDR2 YYREEE (reference sequence). The chain has TRBV5-4 and TRBJ2-7; 8 bases map to TRBD1. Specimen: naive CD4+ T cells from blood. The clonotype comes from a man between 18 and 29 years old in good health. The CDR3 region has the DNA TGTGCCAGCAGCCACGACAGGGGTATTACCTACGAGCAGTACTTC. It encodes CASSHDRGITYEQYF.